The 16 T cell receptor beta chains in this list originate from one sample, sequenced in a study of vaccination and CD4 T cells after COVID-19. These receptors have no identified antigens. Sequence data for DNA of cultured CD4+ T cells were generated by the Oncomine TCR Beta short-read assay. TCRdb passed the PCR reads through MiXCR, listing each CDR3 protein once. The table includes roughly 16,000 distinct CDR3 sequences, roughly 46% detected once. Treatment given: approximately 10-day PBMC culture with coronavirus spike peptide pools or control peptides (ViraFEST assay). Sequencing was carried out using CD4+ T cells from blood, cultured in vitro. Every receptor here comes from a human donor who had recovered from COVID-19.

Here the CDR3 reads CASKARSGGNYEQYF. Here the CDR3 DNA reads TGTGCCAGCAAAGCCAGGTCGGGAGGAAACTACGAGCAGTACTTC. The V call is TRBV7-2, the J call TRBJ2-7; 7 bases agree with TRBD2. The CDR3 covers 15 residues. V shed 7 bases and J 3 bases; nucleotides not matched to a gene: 12. Per germline, CDR1 SGHTA and CDR2 FQGNSA.

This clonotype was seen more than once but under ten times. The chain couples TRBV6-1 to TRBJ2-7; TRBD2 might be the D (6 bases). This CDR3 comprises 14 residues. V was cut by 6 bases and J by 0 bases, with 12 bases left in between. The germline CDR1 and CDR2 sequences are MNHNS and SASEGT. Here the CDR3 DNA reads TGTGCCAGCAGCCAACCGGGACTCTCCTACGAGCAGTACTTC. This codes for CASSQPGLSYEQYF.

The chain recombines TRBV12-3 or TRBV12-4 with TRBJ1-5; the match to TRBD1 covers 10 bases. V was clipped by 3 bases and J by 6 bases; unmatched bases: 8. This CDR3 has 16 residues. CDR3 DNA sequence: TGTGCCAGCAGTTTTAGACAGGGGGCGCGAAGTCAGCCCCAGCATTTT. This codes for CASSFRQGARSQPQHF.

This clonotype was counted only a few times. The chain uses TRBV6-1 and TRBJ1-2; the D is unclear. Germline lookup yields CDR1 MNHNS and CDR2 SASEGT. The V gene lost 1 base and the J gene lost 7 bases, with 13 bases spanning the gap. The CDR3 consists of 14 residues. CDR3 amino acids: CASSEVGASVGYTF. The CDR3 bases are TGTGCCAGCAGTGAAGTCGGTGCATCCGTTGGCTACACCTTC.

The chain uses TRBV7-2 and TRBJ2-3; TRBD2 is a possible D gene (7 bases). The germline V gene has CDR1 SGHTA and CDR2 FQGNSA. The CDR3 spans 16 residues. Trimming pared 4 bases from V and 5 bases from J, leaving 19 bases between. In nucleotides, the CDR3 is TGTGCCAGCAGCTCCCAGATGGCGGGGGCGGGAGATACGCAGTATTTT. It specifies CASSSQMAGAGDTQYF.

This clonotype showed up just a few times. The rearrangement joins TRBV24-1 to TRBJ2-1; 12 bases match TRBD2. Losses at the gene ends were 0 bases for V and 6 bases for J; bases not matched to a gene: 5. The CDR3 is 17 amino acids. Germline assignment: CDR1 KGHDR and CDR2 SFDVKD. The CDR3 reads CATSDLPGLAGLNEQFF. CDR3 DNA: TGTGCCACCAGTGATTTGCCAGGACTAGCGGGACTCAATGAGCAGTTCTTC.

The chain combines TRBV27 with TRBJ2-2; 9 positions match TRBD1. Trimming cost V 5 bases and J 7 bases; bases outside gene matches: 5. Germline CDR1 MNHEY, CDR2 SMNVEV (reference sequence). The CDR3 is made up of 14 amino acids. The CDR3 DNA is TGTGCCAGCAGTGGACAGGGGATCGGCGGGGAGCTGTTTTTT. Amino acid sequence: CASSGQGIGGELFF.

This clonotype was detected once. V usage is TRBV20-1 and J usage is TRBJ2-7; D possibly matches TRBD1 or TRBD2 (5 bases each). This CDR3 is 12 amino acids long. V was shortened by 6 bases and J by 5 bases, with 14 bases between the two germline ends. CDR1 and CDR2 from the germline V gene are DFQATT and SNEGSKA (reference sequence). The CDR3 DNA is TGCAGTGCCAGTGGACGGGGCGACGAGCAGTACTTC. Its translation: CSASGRGDEQYF.

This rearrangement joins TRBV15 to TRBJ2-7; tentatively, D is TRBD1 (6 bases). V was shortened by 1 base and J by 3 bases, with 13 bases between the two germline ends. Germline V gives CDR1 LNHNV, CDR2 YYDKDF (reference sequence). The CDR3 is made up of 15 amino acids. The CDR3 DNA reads TGTGCCACCAGCAGAGCAGGGGCGGCTGACTACGAGCAGTACTTC. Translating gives CATSRAGAADYEQYF.

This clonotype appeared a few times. The CDR3 DNA reads TGTGCCAGCTCACCGAGACAGGGGGCGGACTATGGCTACACCTTC. Its translation is CASSPRQGADYGYTF. The chain has TRBV18 and TRBJ1-2, with 10 nucleotides matching TRBD1. Germline V gene lookup returns CDR1 KGHSH and CDR2 LQKENI. V dropped 3 bases and J dropped 3; count of bases not matched to a gene: 4. This CDR3 is built from 15 residues.

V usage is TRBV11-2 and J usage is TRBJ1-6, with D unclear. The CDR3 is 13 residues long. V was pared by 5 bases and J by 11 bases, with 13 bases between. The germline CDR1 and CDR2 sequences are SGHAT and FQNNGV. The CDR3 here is CASSKSTQPPLHF. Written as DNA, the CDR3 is TGTGCCAGCAGCAAAAGCACGCAGCCACCCCTCCACTTT.

Here the CDR3 DNA reads TGCAGTGCTAGGGGTAAGGGGCAGTCTTACGAGCAGTACTTC. It yields the protein CSARGKGQSYEQYF. J is TRBJ2-7 and V is TRBV20-1; possibly TRBD1 for D (5 bases). The CDR3 extends over 14 amino acids. Germline V gives CDR1 DFQATT, CDR2 SNEGSKA (reference sequence). V shed 3 bases and J shed 4 bases, with 16 bases lying between them.

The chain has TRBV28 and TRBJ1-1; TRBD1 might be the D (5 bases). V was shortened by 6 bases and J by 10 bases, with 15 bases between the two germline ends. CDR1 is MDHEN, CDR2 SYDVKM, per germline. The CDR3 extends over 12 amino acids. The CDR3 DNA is TGTGCCAGCAGCTGGGGACGATCAGCAGCTTTCTTT. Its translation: CASSWGRSAAFF.

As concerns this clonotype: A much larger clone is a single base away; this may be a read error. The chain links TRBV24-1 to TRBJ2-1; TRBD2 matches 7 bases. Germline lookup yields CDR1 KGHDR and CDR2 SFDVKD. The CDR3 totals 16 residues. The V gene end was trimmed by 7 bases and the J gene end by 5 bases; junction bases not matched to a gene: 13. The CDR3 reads CATRGPSRESHNEQFF. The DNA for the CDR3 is TGTGCCACCAGGGGTCCCTCGCGGGAGTCCCACAATGAGCAGTTCTTC.

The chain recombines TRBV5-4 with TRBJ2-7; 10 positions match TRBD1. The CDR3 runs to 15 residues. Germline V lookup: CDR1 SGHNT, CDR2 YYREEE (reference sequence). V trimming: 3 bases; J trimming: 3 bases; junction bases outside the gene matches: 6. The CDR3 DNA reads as TGTGCCAGCAGCTCAAGGACAGGGGGTATCTACGAGCAGTACTTC. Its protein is CASSSRTGGIYEQYF. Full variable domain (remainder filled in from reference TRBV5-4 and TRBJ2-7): ETGVTQSPTHLIKTRGQQVTLRCSSQSGHNTVSWYQQALGQGPQFIFQYYREEENGRGNFPPRFSGLQFPNYSSELNVNALELDDSALYLCASSSRTGGIYEQYFGPGTRLTVT.

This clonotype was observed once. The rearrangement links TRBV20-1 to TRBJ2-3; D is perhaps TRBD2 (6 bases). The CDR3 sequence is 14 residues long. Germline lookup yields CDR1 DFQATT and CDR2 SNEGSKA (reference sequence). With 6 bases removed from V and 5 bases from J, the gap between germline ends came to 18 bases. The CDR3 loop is CSAPPAGRQDTQYF. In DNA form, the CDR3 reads TGCAGTGCCCCCCCGGCGGGACGACAAGATACGCAGTATTTT.